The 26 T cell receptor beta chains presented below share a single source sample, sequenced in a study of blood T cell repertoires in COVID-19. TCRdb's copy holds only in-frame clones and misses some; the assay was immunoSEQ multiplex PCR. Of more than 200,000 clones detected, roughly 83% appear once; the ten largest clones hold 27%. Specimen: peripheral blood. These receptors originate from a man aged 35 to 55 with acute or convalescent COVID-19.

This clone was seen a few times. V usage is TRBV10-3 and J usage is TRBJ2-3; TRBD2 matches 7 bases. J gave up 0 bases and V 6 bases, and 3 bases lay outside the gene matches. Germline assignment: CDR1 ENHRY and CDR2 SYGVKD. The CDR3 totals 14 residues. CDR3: CAIRREYSTDTQYF. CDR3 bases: TGTGCCATCAGGCGGGAGTATAGCACAGATACGCAGTATTTT.

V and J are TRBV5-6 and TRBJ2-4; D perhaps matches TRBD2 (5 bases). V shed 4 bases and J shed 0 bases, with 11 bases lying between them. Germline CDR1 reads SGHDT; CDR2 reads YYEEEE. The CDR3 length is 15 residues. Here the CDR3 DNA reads TGTGCCAGCAGCCTCGTCGGGGTAGCCAAAAACATTCAGTACTTC. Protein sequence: CASSLVGVAKNIQYF.

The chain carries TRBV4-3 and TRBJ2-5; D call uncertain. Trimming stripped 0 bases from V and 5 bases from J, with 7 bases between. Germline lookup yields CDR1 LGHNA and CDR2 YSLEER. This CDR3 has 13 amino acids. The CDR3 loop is CASSQESSETQYF. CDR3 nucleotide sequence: TGCGCCAGCAGCCAAGAATCGTCGGAGACCCAGTACTTC.

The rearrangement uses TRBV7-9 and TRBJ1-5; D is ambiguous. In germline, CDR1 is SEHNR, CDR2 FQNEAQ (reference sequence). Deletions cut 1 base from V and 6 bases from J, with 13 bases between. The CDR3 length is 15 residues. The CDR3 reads CASSLGGGALQPQHF. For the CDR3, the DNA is TGTGCCAGCAGCTTAGGAGGTGGAGCACTTCAGCCCCAGCATTTT.

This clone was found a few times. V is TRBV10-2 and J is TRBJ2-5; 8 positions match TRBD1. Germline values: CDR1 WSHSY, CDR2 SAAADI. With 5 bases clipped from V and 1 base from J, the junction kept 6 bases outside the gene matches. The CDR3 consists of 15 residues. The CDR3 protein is CASSKGTGRQETQYF. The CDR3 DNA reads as TGCGCCAGCAGTAAGGGGACAGGCCGCCAAGAGACCCAGTACTTC.

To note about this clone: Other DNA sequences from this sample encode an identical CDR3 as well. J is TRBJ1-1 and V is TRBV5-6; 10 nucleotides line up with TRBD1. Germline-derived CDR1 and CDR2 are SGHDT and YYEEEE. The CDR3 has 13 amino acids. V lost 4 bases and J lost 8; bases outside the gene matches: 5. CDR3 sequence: CASSLGQGREAFF. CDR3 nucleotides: TGTGCCAGCAGCCTGGGACAGGGGAGGGAAGCTTTCTTT.

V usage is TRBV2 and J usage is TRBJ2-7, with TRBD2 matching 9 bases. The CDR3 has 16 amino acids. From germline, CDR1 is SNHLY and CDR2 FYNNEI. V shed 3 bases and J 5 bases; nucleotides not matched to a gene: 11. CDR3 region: CASSDPFLAGENEQYF. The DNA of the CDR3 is TGTGCCAGCAGTGACCCTTTCTTAGCGGGAGAGAACGAGCAGTACTTC.

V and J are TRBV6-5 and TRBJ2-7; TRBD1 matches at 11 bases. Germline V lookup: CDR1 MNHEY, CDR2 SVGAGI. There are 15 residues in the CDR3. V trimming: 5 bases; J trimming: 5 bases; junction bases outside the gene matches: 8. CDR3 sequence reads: CASSQRTGGVDEQYF. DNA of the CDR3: TGTGCCAGCAGTCAGCGGACAGGGGGCGTCGACGAGCAGTACTTC.

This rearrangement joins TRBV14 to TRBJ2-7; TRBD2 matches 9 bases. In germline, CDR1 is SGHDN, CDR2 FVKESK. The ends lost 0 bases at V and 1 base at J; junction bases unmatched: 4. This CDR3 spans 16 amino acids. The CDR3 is CASSQEFSGRSYEQYF. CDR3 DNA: TGTGCCAGCAGCCAAGAATTTAGCGGGAGATCCTACGAGCAGTACTTC.

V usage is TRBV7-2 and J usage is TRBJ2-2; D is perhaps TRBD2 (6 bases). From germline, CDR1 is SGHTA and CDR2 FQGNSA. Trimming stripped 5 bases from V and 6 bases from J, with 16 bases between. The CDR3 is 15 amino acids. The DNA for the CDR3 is TGTGCCAGCAGCGCCTATGGCGGGATGGCCGGGGAGCTGTTTTTT. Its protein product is CASSAYGGMAGELFF.

This CDR3 is CASSWTSDNEQFF. The CDR3 DNA is TGTGCCAGCTCGTGGACTAGCGACAATGAGCAGTTCTTC. The chain couples TRBV9 to TRBJ2-1; 9 bases line up with TRBD2. The CDR3 extends over 13 amino acids. After removal of 7 bases from V and 5 bases from J, the junction contained 4 bases not matched to a gene. The germline gives CDR1 SGDLS, CDR2 YYNGEE.

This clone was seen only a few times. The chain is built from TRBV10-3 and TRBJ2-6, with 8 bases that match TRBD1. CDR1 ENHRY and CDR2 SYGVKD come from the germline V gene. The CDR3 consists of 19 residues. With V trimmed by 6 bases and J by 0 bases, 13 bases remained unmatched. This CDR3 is CAISASEGQGSSGANVLTF. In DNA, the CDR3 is TGTGCCATCAGCGCTTCGGAAGGACAGGGCAGCTCTGGGGCCAACGTCCTGACTTTC.

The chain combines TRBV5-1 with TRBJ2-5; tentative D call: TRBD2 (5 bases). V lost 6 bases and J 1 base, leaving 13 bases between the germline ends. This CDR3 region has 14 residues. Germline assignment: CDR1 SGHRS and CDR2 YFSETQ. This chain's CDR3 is CASNVGNIQETQYF. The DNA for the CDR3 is TGCGCCAGCAATGTCGGGAACATCCAAGAGACCCAGTACTTC. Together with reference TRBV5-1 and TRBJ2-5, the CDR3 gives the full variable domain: KAGVTQTPRYLIKTRGQQVTLSCSPISGHRSVSWYQQTPGQGLQFLFEYFSETQRNKGNFPGRFSGRQFSNSRSEMNVSTLELGDSALYLCASNVGNIQETQYFGPGTRLLVL.

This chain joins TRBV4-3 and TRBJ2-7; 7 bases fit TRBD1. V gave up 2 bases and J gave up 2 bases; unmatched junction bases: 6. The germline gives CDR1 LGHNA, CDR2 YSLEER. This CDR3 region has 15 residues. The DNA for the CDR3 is TGCGCCAGCAGCCAATCGGGACAGTTTACCTACGAGCAGTACTTC. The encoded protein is CASSQSGQFTYEQYF.

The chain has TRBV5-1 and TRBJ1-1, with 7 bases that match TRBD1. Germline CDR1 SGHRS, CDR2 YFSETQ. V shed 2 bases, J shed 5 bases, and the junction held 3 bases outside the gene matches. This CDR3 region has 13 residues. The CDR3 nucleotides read TGCGCCAGCAGCTTCAGGGGGGAGACTGAAGCTTTCTTT. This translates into CASSFRGETEAFF.

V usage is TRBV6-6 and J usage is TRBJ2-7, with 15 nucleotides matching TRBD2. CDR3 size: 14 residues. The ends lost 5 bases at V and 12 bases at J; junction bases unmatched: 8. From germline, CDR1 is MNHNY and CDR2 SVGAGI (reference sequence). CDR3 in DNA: TGTGCCAGCAGTCCCGGCGGGACTAGCGGGAGGACGTACTTC. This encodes CASSPGGTSGRTYF.

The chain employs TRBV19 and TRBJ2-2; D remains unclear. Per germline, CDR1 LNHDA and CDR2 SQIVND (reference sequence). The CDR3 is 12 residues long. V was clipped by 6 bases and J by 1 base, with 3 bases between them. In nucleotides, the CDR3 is TGTGCCAGTAGCGGGAACACCGGGGAGCTGTTTTTT. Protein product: CASSGNTGELFF. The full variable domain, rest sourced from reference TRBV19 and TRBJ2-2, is DGGITQSPKYLFRKEGQNVTLSCEQNLNHDAMYWYRQDPGQGLRLIYYSQIVNDFQKGDIAEGYSVSREKKESFPLTVTSAQKNPTAFYLCASSGNTGELFFGEGSRLTVL.

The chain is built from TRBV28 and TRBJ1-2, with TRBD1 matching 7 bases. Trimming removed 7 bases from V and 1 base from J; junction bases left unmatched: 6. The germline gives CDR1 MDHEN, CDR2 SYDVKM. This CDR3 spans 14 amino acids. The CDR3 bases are TGTGCCAGCACCCCAGGGGGAGTTAACTATGGCTACACCTTC. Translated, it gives CASTPGGVNYGYTF.

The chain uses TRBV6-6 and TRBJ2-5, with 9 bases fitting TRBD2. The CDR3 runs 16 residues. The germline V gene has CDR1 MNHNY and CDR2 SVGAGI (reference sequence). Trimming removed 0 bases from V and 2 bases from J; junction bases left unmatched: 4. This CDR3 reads CASSYSASGTQETQYF. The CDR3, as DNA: TGTGCCAGCAGTTACTCAGCTAGCGGGACACAAGAGACCCAGTACTTC.

The CDR3 spells CASSRGLGYEQYF. CDR3 sequence (DNA): TGTGCCAGCAGCCGGGGACTTGGTTACGAGCAGTACTTC. This rearrangement joins TRBV12-3 or TRBV12-4 to TRBJ2-7; perhaps TRBD2 as D (6 bases). The CDR3 is made up of 13 amino acids. V lost 6 bases and J lost 4, with 13 bases in between.

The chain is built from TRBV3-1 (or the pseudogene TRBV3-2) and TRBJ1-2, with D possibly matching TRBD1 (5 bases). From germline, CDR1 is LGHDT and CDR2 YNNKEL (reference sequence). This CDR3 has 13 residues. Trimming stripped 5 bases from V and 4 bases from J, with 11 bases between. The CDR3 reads CASSFDRVYGYTF. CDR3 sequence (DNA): TGTGCCAGCAGCTTTGACAGAGTCTATGGCTACACCTTC.

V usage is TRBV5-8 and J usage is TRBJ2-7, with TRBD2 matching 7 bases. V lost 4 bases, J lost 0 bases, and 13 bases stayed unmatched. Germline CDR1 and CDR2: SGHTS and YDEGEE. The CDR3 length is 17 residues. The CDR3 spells CASSLGTGGADSYEQYF. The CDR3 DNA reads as TGTGCCAGCAGCCTAGGGACGGGAGGAGCCGACTCCTACGAGCAGTACTTC.

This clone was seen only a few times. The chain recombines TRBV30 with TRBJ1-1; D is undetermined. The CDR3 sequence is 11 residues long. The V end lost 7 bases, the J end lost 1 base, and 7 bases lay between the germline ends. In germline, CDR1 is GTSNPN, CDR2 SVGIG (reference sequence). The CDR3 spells CAFERNTEAFF. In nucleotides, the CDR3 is TGTGCCTTCGAGAGGAACACTGAAGCTTTCTTT. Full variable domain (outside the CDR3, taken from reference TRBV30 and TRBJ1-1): SQTIHQWPATLVQPVGSPLSLECTVEGTSNPNLYWYRQAAGRGLQLLFYSVGIGQISSEVPQNLSASRPQDRQFILSSKKLLLSDSGFYLCAFERNTEAFFGQGTRLTVV.

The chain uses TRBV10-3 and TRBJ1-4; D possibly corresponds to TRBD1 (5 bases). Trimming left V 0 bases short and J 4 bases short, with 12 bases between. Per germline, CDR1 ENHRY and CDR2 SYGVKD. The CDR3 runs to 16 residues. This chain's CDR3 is CAISESATARNEKLFF. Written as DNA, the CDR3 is TGTGCCATCAGTGAGTCGGCGACAGCCCGTAATGAAAAACTGTTTTTT.

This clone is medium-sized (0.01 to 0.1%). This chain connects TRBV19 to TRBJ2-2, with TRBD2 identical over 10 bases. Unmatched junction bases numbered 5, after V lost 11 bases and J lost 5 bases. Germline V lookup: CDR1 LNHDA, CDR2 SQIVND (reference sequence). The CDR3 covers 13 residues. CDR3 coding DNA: TGTGCCGTAGCGGGAGGAAGGACCGGGGAGCTGTTTTTT. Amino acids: CAVAGGRTGELFF.

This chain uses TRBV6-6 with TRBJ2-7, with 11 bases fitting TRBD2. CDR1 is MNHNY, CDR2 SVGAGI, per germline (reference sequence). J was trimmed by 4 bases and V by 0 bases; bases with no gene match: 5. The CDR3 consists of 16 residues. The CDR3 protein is CASSYSKTSGAYEQYF. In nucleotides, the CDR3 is TGTGCCAGCAGTTACTCGAAGACTAGCGGGGCTTACGAGCAGTACTTC.